Below, 26 T cell receptor beta chains from the same sample are listed, as sequenced in a study of blood T cell repertoires in COVID-19 (dated by TCRdb to about 2020). The library was made by the immunoSEQ multiplex PCR assay. Entries here come from immuneACCESS through TCRdb and include only in-frame sequences with V and J called. Some clones fail to appear in such tables; in the studies checked, an unresolved V gene covers under half of the shortfall, and the cause of the remainder is unknown. The sample includes around 400,000 clones, with about 90% observed a single time. The top ten clonotypes cover approximately 1.5% of the sample. Material for sequencing was PBMCs or T cells enriched from blood (not recorded which). The receptor source for this set is a woman between 25 and 40 years old who had recovered from COVID-19.

The rearrangement links TRBV3-1 (or the pseudogene TRBV3-2) to TRBJ1-1; D unresolved. This CDR3 region has 15 residues. Looked up from germline, CDR1 is LGHDT and CDR2 is YNNKEL (reference sequence). Trimming left V 0 bases short and J 6 bases short, with 14 bases between. The CDR3 loop is CASSQDPYTVPEAFF. The CDR3, as DNA: TGTGCCAGCAGCCAAGATCCTTATACGGTACCTGAAGCTTTCTTT.

The chain recombines TRBV28 with TRBJ1-5; the match to TRBD1 covers 8 bases. The CDR3 runs to 15 residues. V was clipped by 4 bases and J by 4 bases; unmatched bases: 6. Per germline, CDR1 MDHEN and CDR2 SYDVKM. The CDR3 coding sequence is TGTGCCAGCAGTTGGGAGGACAGGGTTAATCAGCCCCAGCATTTT. It is translated as CASSWEDRVNQPQHF.

The chain employs TRBV6-5 and TRBJ1-1; TRBD1 is a possible D gene (5 bases). This CDR3 has 13 residues. Trimming pared 7 bases from V and 0 bases from J, leaving 9 bases between. The germline CDR1 and CDR2 sequences are MNHEY and SVGAGI. The CDR3, as DNA: TGTGCCAGCATTGCAGGGTTGAACACTGAAGCTTTCTTT. Translation: CASIAGLNTEAFF.

The rearrangement joins TRBV5-4 to TRBJ1-6, with 7 bases that match TRBD1. The V gene end was trimmed by 0 bases and the J gene end by 10 bases; junction bases not matched to a gene: 4. The germline V gene encodes CDR1 SGHNT and CDR2 YYREEE (reference sequence). The CDR3 sequence is 14 residues long. This CDR3 reads CASSLGQGESPLHF. CDR3 sequence (DNA): TGTGCCAGCAGCTTGGGACAGGGAGAGTCACCCCTCCACTTT.

The chain joins TRBV5-1 to TRBJ1-6; no reliable D call. Germline V gene sequence: CDR1 SGHRS, CDR2 YFSETQ. The V and J ends lost 1 base and 10 bases respectively, with 15 bases between them. The CDR3 consists of 15 residues. The CDR3 protein is CASSLYGGEGSPLHF. DNA for the CDR3: TGCGCCAGCAGCTTGTACGGAGGAGAGGGATCACCCCTCCACTTT.

The chain uses TRBV18 and TRBJ2-2; 7 bases match TRBD2. J gave up 6 bases and V 3 bases, and 4 bases lay outside the gene matches. The CDR3 sequence is 14 residues long. Germline V gene sequence: CDR1 KGHSH, CDR2 LQKENI. CDR3: CASSPTSSAGELFF. The DNA for the CDR3 is TGTGCCAGCTCACCGACTAGCTCCGCCGGGGAGCTGTTTTTT.

This clone was detected only once. The chain combines TRBV7-2 with TRBJ2-1, with TRBD1 as a possible D gene (5 bases). The V end was cut by 1 base, the J end by 10 bases, with 14 bases between. CDR1 SGHTA and CDR2 FQGNSA come from the germline V gene. The CDR3 totals 14 residues. CDR3 protein: CASSLDRTPNEQFF. In nucleotides, the CDR3 is TGTGCCAGCAGCTTAGACAGGACCCCCAACGAGCAGTTCTTC.

This chain links TRBV28 with TRBJ1-3, with D possibly being TRBD1 (5 bases). Trimming pared 2 bases from V and 7 bases from J, leaving 12 bases between. CDR1 MDHEN and CDR2 SYDVKM come from the germline V gene. The CDR3 consists of 14 residues. CDR3 in amino acids: CASSLRRVGNTIYF. CDR3 DNA sequence: TGTGCCAGCAGTTTACGCAGGGTTGGGAACACCATATATTTT.

This clone was counted between two and nine times. The V and J genes are TRBV29-1 and TRBJ1-3; D uncertain. Trimming left V 4 bases short and J 2 bases short, with 6 bases between. Germline V gene data show CDR1 as SQVTM and CDR2 as ANQGSEA. The CDR3 covers 12 residues. The CDR3 loop is CSVVSAGNTIYF. Written as DNA, the CDR3 is TGCAGCGTTGTGAGTGCTGGAAACACCATATATTTT.

The chain carries TRBV3-1 (or the pseudogene TRBV3-2) and TRBJ2-7; a weak D match, TRBD2 (6 bases). V lost 7 bases and J 0 bases, leaving 13 bases between the germline ends. This CDR3 spans 14 amino acids. The germline CDR1 and CDR2 sequences are LGHDT and YNNKEL (reference sequence). For the CDR3, the DNA is TGTGCCAGCACTTTAAGGACTAACTCCTACGAGCAGTACTTC. It encodes CASTLRTNSYEQYF.

Only one count was recorded for this clone. The chain employs TRBV24-1 and TRBJ2-5; tentatively, D is TRBD1 (6 bases). CDR1 KGHDR and CDR2 SFDVKD come from the germline V gene. V gave up 2 bases and J gave up 7 bases, with 13 bases separating them. This CDR3 has 14 residues. CDR3 sequence (DNA): TGTGCCACCAGTGATTCACGACAGGTTATGACCCAGTACTTC. Translating it yields CATSDSRQVMTQYF.

The rearrangement joins TRBV28 to TRBJ1-1; 11 nucleotides line up with TRBD1. Germline V gives CDR1 MDHEN, CDR2 SYDVKM. J lost 5 bases, V lost 3 bases, and 2 bases had no gene match. CDR3 length: 14 amino acids. The CDR3 loop reads CASSLGTGGTEAFF. CDR3 coding DNA: TGTGCCAGCAGTTTGGGGACAGGGGGGACTGAAGCTTTCTTT.

The gene calls are TRBV10-3 and TRBJ1-6; perhaps TRBD1 as D (6 bases). Germline V gene lookup returns CDR1 ENHRY and CDR2 SYGVKD. V lost 0 bases to trimming and J lost 6 bases, with 15 bases between them. The CDR3 totals 17 residues. The CDR3 reads CAISESFPARGNSPLHF. DNA of the CDR3: TGTGCCATCAGTGAGTCTTTTCCGGCCAGGGGTAATTCACCCCTCCACTTT.

This clone has a single count. The J gene is TRBJ1-2, the V gene TRBV3-1 (or the pseudogene TRBV3-2), with unresolved D. The length of the CDR3 is 17 residues. The V end was cut by 4 bases, the J end by 4 bases, with 22 bases between. Germline V CDR1 and CDR2: LGHDT, YNNKEL (reference sequence). CDR3: CASSLLGSAGSGYGYTF. The DNA for the CDR3 is TGTGCCAGCAGCCTCCTTGGTTCTGCGGGGTCGGGCTATGGCTACACCTTC.

The chain couples TRBV19 to TRBJ2-6; 10 bases align to TRBD1. The ends lost 4 bases at V and 1 base at J; junction bases unmatched: 7. CDR1 is LNHDA, CDR2 SQIVND, per germline (reference sequence). The CDR3 has 18 residues. The CDR3 DNA reads as TGTGCCAGTAGTAAACCGGGACAGGGGCTATCTGGGGCCAACGTCCTGACTTTC. Translating gives CASSKPGQGLSGANVLTF.

This chain uses TRBV4-2 with TRBJ2-3; 12 bases are shared with TRBD2. The V segment lost 4 bases and the J segment 4 bases; nucleotides outside the gene matches: 15. Per the germline V gene, CDR1 is LGHNA and CDR2 is YNFKEQ. This CDR3 region has 19 residues. The CDR3 here is CASSPPGLAGGHGADTQYF. CDR3 in DNA: TGTGCCAGCAGCCCTCCGGGTCTAGCGGGGGGGCATGGAGCAGATACGCAGTATTTT.

In the case of this clone: Other DNA sequences from this sample encode an identical CDR3 as well. This chain uses TRBV10-3 with TRBJ2-2; D may be TRBD1 (6 bases). The ends were cut back, 6 bases at V and 6 bases at J, with 8 bases in the middle. Per the germline V gene, CDR1 is ENHRY and CDR2 is SYGVKD. The CDR3 has 12 residues. The CDR3 region has the DNA TGTGCCATCAGAACAGGGTCCGGGGAGCTGTTTTTT. It specifies CAIRTGSGELFF.

The chain links TRBV19 to TRBJ2-2; D ambiguous. The germline CDR1 and CDR2 sequences are LNHDA and SQIVND (reference sequence). The CDR3 consists of 15 residues. V was cut by 8 bases and J by 0 bases, with 13 bases left in between. The CDR3 loop reads CASRMYSTNTGELFF. The DNA of the CDR3 is TGTGCCAGTCGCATGTACAGTACGAACACCGGGGAGCTGTTTTTT.

The chain is built from TRBV14 and TRBJ1-1; 11 nucleotides match TRBD1. The ends lost 5 bases at V and 6 bases at J; junction bases unmatched: 14. Per the germline V gene, CDR1 is SGHDN and CDR2 is FVKESK. CDR3 length: 17 residues. The CDR3 DNA follows: TGTGCCAGCAGCGATACCGGGACAGGGGGTCTTAGCCCTGAAGCTTTCTTT. This sequence encodes CASSDTGTGGLSPEAFF. Supplemented by reference TRBV14 and TRBJ1-1, the full variable domain reads EAGVTQFPSHSVIEKGQTVTLRCDPISGHDNLYWYRRVMGKEIKFLLHFVKESKQDESGMPNNRFLAERTGGTYSTLKVQPAELEDSGVYFCASSDTGTGGLSPEAFFGQGTRLTVV.

J is TRBJ1-2 and V is TRBV6-5, with TRBD1 as a possible D gene (5 bases). The CDR3 extends over 12 amino acids. With 9 bases removed from V and 5 bases from J, the gap between germline ends came to 13 bases. Germline loops: CDR1 MNHEY, CDR2 SVGAGI. This chain's CDR3 is CASGASGYGYTF. CDR3 coding DNA: TGTGCCAGTGGGGCATCAGGGTATGGCTACACCTTC.

This rearrangement joins TRBV7-3 to TRBJ2-1; TRBD2 agrees at 11 bases. Germline V gene lookup returns CDR1 SGHTA and CDR2 FQGTGA. V shed 0 bases, J shed 6 bases, and the junction held 1 base outside the gene matches. The CDR3 length is 15 residues. The CDR3 region has the DNA TGTGCCAGCAGCTTAACTAGCGGGAGGGGCAATGAGCAGTTCTTC. This gives the protein CASSLTSGRGNEQFF.

The chain employs TRBV12-5 and TRBJ1-1; 9 bases agree with TRBD1. The CDR3 is made up of 16 amino acids. Germline values: CDR1 LGHNT, CDR2 FRNRAP. V was pared by 4 bases and J by 1 base, with 7 bases of the junction left unmatched. The CDR3 is CASGWTGANPNTEAFF. DNA of the CDR3: TGTGCTAGTGGTTGGACAGGGGCAAACCCGAACACTGAAGCTTTCTTT.

This chain connects TRBV27 to TRBJ2-7; 7 bases line up with TRBD2. With 4 bases clipped from V and 0 bases from J, the junction kept 15 bases outside the gene matches. Germline V gene lookup returns CDR1 MNHEY and CDR2 SMNVEV (reference sequence). The CDR3 is made up of 18 amino acids. CDR3 residues: CASSSLLRSGRASYEQYF. The CDR3 coding sequence is TGTGCCAGCAGTTCCCTTCTTAGATCGGGGAGGGCCTCCTACGAGCAGTACTTC.

This clone was picked up one time. The chain combines TRBV2 with TRBJ2-2, with D perhaps matching TRBD1 (6 bases). Germline CDR1 is SNHLY and CDR2 is FYNNEI. V was clipped by 4 bases and J by 9 bases, with 9 bases between them. There are 12 residues in the CDR3. CDR3 sequence: CASSVGTRELFF. In nucleotides, the CDR3 is TGTGCCAGCAGTGTTGGGACAAGGGAGCTGTTTTTT. Looking up the rest from reference TRBV2 and TRBJ2-2 gives the full variable domain: EPEVTQTPSHQVTQMGQEVILRCVPISNHLYFYWYRQILGQKVEFLVSFYNNEISEKSEIFDDQFSVERPDGSNFTLKIRSTKLEDSAMYFCASSVGTRELFFGEGSRLTVL.

This clone occurred a few times. The rearrangement joins TRBV10-3 to TRBJ1-6; D not certain. Germline V gene data show CDR1 as ENHRY and CDR2 as SYGVKD. The CDR3 runs to 13 residues. The V and J ends lost 0 bases and 14 bases respectively, with 11 bases between them. The CDR3 reads CAISESRGETLHF. In DNA, the CDR3 is TGTGCCATCAGTGAGTCGCGGGGTGAAACCCTCCACTTT.

This clone showed up just once. The V call is TRBV4-3, the J call TRBJ1-1; D gene uncertain. Per the germline V gene, CDR1 is LGHNA and CDR2 is YSLEER. The V end lost 3 bases, the J end lost 0 bases, and 8 bases lay between the germline ends. CDR3 length: 14 amino acids. This CDR3 reads CASSQTRMNTEAFF. CDR3 sequence (DNA): TGCGCCAGCAGCCAGACAAGAATGAACACTGAAGCTTTCTTT.